Detailed here is one T cell receptor beta chain. Original processing methods: Reference gene primer amplification gave nucleated cell count estimates. Measured with immunoSEQ multiplex PCR; TCRdb has only the in-frame clones, and not every one. V and J calls and clone size are copied from that table; D and trimming were computed from the DNA. Altogether just over 150,000 clones are present, approximately 90% being singletons, with the ten largest covering roughly 15%. The CDR3 is 17 amino acids. Germline lookup yields CDR1 LNHDA and CDR2 SQIVND (reference sequence). Trimming left V 3 bases short and J 3 bases short, with 20 bases between. The sample comes from a study of blood T cell repertoires in COVID-19. In the study overall: Sites across the United States, Italy and Spain contributed samples from acute and convalescent COVID-19.

Sequenced sample: peripheral blood. This TCR derives from a woman aged 40 to 50 with acute or convalescent COVID-19. The chain links TRBV19 to TRBJ2-5; a weak D match, TRBD2 (5 bases). The CDR3 DNA is TGTGCCAGTAGTATCCGAATAGGGAGTCGGCTAAAAGAGACCCAGTACTTC. Amino acids: CASSIRIGSRLKETQYF.